This TCR beta chain came from a study of blood T cell repertoires in COVID-19. Study summary: Material from acute and convalescent COVID-19 was sourced from the United States, Italy and Spain. In each case, the material was cDNA or gDNA derived from T cells, B-cell-depleted T cells, or PBMCs.

Per the study methods: The authors estimated nucleated cell counts from reference gene primer amplification. Sequenced by immunoSEQ multiplex PCR; TCRdb stores in-frame clones only, minus some. That table is the source of V, J and clone size, and D and trimming were worked out from the DNA. This sample carries about 99,000 clones, 85% to 90% of them seen once, and the ten largest clones take 4% to 6%. The CDR3 totals 18 residues. Germline CDR1 is WSHSY and CDR2 is SAAADI. Unmatched junction bases numbered 13, after V lost 7 bases and J lost 1 base. The clonotype comes from a human donor in a cohort sampled during active COVID-19. Sequenced: peripheral blood. This chain links TRBV10-2 with TRBJ2-3; 11 positions match TRBD2. CDR3 sequence: CASNHGTSGDIGTDTQYF. The CDR3 bases are TGCGCCAGCAATCACGGGACTAGCGGCGATATCGGCACAGATACGCAGTATTTT.